This TCR beta chain was profiled in a study of CD8+ T cells in alopecia areata. Deletions cut 4 bases from V and 8 bases from J, with 19 bases between. CDR3 length: 16 amino acids. Germline values: CDR1 SGHRS, CDR2 YFSETQ. Treatment here: oral pan-JAK inhibitor, 5-10 mg twice daily. After isolation, RNA underwent reverse transcription to generate cDNA as the sequencing template. TCRdb's table, derived via immunoSEQ multiplex PCR, lists solely in-frame clones and lacks some. The profile covers approximately 170,000 clones, with roughly 60% appearing a single time and 11% to 15% taken by the ten largest. Note on this clone: Its target is not known.

Study observations and caveats: It was less clear whether patients shared TCRs than it was in mice, possibly because of HLA. Sequence data from scalp samples additionally include resident alphabeta T cells of normal skin. Persistence in scalp and blood during tofacitinib was observed for many expanded lesional clones.

This chain uses TRBV5-1 with TRBJ1-6; possibly TRBD1 for D (6 bases). This sequence was found in a human donor with alopecia areata. Here the sequenced sample was CD4+ T cells sorted from blood, taken at week 24, from a patient treated with tofacitinib. CDR3 bases: TGCGCCAGCAGCGTTAGCAATCAGGGGCCCCATTCACCCCTCCACTTT. Protein: CASSVSNQGPHSPLHF.